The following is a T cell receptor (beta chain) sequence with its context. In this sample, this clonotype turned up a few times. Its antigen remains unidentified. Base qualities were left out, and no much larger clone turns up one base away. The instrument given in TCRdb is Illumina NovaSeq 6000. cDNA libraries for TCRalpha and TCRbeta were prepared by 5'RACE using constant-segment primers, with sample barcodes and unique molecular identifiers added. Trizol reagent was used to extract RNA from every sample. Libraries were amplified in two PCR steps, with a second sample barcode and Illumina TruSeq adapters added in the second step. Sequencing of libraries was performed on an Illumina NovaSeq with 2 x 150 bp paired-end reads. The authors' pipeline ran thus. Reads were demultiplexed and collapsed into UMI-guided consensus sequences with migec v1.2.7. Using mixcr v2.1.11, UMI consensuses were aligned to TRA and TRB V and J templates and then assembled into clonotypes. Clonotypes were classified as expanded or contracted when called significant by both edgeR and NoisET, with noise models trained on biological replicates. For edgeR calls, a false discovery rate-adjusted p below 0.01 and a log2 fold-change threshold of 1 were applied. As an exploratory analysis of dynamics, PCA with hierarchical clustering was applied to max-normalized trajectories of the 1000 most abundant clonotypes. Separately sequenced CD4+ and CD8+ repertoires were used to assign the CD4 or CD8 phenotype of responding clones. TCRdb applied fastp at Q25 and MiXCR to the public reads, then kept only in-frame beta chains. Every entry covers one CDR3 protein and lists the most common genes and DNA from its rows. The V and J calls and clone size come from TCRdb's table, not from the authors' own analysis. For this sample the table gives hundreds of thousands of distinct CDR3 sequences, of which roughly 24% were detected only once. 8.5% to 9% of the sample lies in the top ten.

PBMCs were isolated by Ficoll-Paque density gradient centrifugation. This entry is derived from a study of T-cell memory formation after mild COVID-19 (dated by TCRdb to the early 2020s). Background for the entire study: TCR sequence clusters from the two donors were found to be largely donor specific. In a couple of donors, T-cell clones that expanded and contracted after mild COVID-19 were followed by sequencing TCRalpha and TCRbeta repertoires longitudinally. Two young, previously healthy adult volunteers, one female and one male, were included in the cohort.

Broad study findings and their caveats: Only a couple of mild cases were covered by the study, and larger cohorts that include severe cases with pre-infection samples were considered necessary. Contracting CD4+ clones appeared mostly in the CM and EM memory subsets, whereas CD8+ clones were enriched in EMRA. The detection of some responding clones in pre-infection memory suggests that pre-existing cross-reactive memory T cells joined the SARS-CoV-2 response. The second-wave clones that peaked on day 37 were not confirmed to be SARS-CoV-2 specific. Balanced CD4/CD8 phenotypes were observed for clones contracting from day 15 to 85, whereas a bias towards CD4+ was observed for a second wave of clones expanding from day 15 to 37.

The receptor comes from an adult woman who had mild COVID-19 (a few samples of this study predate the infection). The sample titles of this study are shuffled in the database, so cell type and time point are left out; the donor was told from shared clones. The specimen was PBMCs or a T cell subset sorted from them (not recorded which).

The CDR3 has the sequence CATSERTVEQFF. The bases are TGTGCCACCAGTGAGAGGACAGTGGAGCAGTTCTTC. The chain was built from TRBV24-1 and TRBJ2-1; the D gene is perhaps TRBD1, from 6 matching bases. For CDR1 and CDR2, the germline V gene lists KGHDR and SFDVKD. Spanning cysteine to phenylalanine, the CDR3 consists of 12 amino acids. The entry retains the CDR3 DNA only, 36 bases that are in frame from base 1. V was cut back by 4 bases and J by 10 bases, leaving a gap of 10 bases between them.